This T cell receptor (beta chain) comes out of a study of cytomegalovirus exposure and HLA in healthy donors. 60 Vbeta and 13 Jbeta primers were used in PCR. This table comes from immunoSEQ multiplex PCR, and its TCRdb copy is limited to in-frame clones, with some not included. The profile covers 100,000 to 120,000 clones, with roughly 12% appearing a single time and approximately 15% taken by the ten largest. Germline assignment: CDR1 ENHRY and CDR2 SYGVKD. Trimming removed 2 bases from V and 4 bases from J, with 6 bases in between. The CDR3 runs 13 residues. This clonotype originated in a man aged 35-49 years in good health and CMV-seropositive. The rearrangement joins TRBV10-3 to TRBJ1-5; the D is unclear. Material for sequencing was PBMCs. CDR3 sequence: CAISETANQPQHF. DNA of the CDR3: TGTGCCATCAGTGAGACAGCAAATCAGCCCCAGCATTTT.